The sequence of this T cell receptor (beta chain) was determined in a study of early T cells in non-severe SARS-CoV-2 infection. Via MiXCR, TCRdb re-called the 5' RACE reads, giving one row per CDR3 protein. The sample yields 75,000 to 80,000 distinct CDR3 sequences, around 16% seen once. Germline CDR1 reads MNHNY; CDR2 reads SVGAGI (reference sequence). The V gene lost 4 bases and the J gene lost 5 bases, with 15 bases spanning the gap. CDR3 size: 15 residues. This clonotype was detected a few times. The V call is TRBV6-6, the J call TRBJ2-1, with D perhaps matching TRBD1 or TRBD2 (5 bases each). The receptor comes from an adult who was a healthcare worker with PCR-confirmed SARS-CoV-2 infection or an uninfected control (not recorded which). The sample comprised whole blood. The CDR3 here is CASSSLGDGDNEQFF. The CDR3 DNA reads as TGTGCCAGCAGTTCCTTAGGGGACGGAGACAATGAGCAGTTCTTC.